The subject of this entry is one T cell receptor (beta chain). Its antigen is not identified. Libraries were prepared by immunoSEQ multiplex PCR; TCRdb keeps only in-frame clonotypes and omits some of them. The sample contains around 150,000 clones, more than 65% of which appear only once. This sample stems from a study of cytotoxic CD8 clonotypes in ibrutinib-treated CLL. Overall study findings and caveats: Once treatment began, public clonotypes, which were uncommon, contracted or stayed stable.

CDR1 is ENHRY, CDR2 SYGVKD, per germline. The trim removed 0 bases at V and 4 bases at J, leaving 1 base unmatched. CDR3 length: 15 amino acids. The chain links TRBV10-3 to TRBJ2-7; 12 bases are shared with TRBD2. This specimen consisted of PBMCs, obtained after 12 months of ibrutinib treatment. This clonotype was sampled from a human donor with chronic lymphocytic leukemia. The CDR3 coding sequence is TGTGCCATCAGTGAGTCGACTAGCGGGAGATACGAGCAGTACTTC. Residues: CAISESTSGRYEQYF.